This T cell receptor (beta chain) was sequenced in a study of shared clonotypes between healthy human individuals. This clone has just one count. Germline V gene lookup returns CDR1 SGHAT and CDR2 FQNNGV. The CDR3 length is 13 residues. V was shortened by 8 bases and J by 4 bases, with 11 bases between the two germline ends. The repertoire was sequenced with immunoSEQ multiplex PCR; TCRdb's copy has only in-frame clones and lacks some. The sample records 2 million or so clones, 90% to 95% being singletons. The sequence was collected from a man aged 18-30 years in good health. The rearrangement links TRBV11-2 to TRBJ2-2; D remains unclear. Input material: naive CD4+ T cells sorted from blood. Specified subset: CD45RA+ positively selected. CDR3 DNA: TGTGCCAGCGTTAGGGCTCGCACCGGGGAGCTGTTTTTT. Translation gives CASVRARTGELFF.